Listed below are T cell receptor beta chains from one sample, sequenced in a study of OX40 agonist ivuxolimab in advanced cancers. Libraries were prepared by immunoSEQ multiplex PCR; TCRdb keeps only in-frame clonotypes and omits some of them. Here the sample spans 50,000 to 70,000 clones, around four fifths being singletons. Specimen: CD4+ or CD8+ T cells sorted from blood, collected in a trial of the OX40 agonist ivuxolimab. The source of these receptors is an adult with an advanced solid tumor such as melanoma, head and neck, liver or kidney cancer. CDR3s include the opening cysteine and the closing phenylalanine or tryptophan. Each record gives: V gene, clone size, CDR3 length, J gene, D gene, CDR3 protein, CDR3 DNA. A D gene is named only where the DNA matches it firmly. Clone size is given for some rows only: seen once, a few or many times, or a class if the clone is expanded.

TRBV7-2,.,12,TRBJ2-1,.,CASSLFYNEQFF,TGTGCCAGCAGCCTATTTTACAATGAGCAGTTCTTC
TRBV7-2,.,13,TRBJ1-5,.,CASSLDINQPQHF,TGTGCCAGCAGCTTAGACATAAATCAGCCCCAGCATTTT
TRBV7-9,.,12,TRBJ2-5,.,CASSFDEETQYF,TGTGCCAGCAGCTTTGATGAAGAGACCCAGTACTTC
TRBV10-3,once,15,TRBJ1-1,.,CAISDVIRGDTEAFF,TGTGCCATCAGTGATGTGATCCGGGGGGACACTGAAGCTTTCTTT
TRBV2,once,14,TRBJ2-1,TRBD2,CASNLAGEVHEQFF,TGTGCCAGCAACCTAGCGGGAGAGGTTCATGAGCAGTTCTTC
TRBV19,.,15,TRBJ1-5,TRBD1,CASTMLDRKNQPQHF,TGTGCCAGTACTATGTTGGACAGGAAAAATCAGCCCCAGCATTTT
TRBV4-1,.,15,TRBJ1-5,.,CASSAWGGGNQPQHF,TGCGCCAGCAGCGCCTGGGGAGGGGGCAATCAGCCCCAGCATTTT
TRBV18,few,14,TRBJ2-1,.,CASSLLGEDNEQFF,TGTGCCAGCTCACTCTTGGGAGAGGATAATGAGCAGTTCTTC
TRBV18,few,14,TRBJ2-5,TRBD1,CASSRTGVSETQYF,TGTGCCAGCTCACGGACAGGGGTTTCAGAGACCCAGTACTTC
TRBV27,.,13,TRBJ1-2,TRBD1,CASSSRQGGGYTF,TGTGCCAGCAGTTCCCGACAGGGAGGGGGCTACACCTTC
TRBV19,few,14,TRBJ1-1,.,CASRIGWDSPEAFF,TGTGCCAGTAGGATAGGGTGGGACTCTCCTGAAGCTTTCTTT
TRBV28,.,14,TRBJ1-2,.,CASSLILDSYGYTF,TGTGCCAGCAGTTTGATCCTGGACAGTTATGGCTACACCTTC
TRBV27,.,11,TRBJ1-5,.,CASSFNQPQHF,TGTGCCAGCAGTTTTAATCAGCCCCAGCATTTT
TRBV10-3,.,16,TRBJ1-5,TRBD1,CATRGGTGSKLEPQHF,TGTGCCACCAGGGGGGGGACCGGCAGTAAGTTAGAGCCCCAGCATTTT
TRBV28,.,15,TRBJ2-7,.,CASSSIGGKDYEQYF,TGTGCCAGCAGTTCCATCGGCGGCAAAGACTACGAGCAGTACTTC
TRBV19,few,13,TRBJ1-1,.,CASMEGVGTEAFF,TGTGCCAGTATGGAAGGGGTGGGCACTGAAGCTTTCTTT
TRBV19,.,17,TRBJ2-1,.,CASHDTFDMSSYNEQFF,TGTGCCAGTCATGATACATTCGACATGAGCTCCTACAATGAGCAGTTCTTC
TRBV21-1,once,13,TRBJ2-7,.,CASSGQGIDEQYF,TGTGCCAGCAGTGGACAGGGAATTGACGAGCAGTACTTC
TRBV6-4,.,15,TRBJ2-3,.,CASSLNPAGSDTQYF,TGTGCCAGCAGTCTCAATCCTGCAGGGAGCGATACGCAGTATTTT
TRBV6-6,.,14,TRBJ1-5,.,CASSSHKENQPQHF,TGTGCCAGCAGTTCTCACAAGGAGAATCAGCCCCAGCATTTT
TRBV7-7,.,12,TRBJ2-1,TRBD2,CASSGTSNEQFF,TGTGCTAGCAGCGGGACTAGCAATGAGCAGTTCTTC
TRBV30,.,13,TRBJ2-7,TRBD2,CATTSGATYEQYF,TGTGCCACGACTAGCGGGGCTACCTACGAGCAGTACTTC
TRBV5-1,.,16,TRBJ2-2,.,CASSSAGVLLTGELFF,TGCGCCAGCAGCTCGGCAGGGGTCCTCCTTACCGGGGAGCTGTTTTTT
TRBV5-1,once,15,TRBJ2-6,.,CASSLTLSGANVLTF,TGCGCCAGCAGCTTGACTCTCTCTGGGGCCAACGTCCTGACTTTC
TRBV2,.,13,TRBJ2-1,.,CASSEDSNNEQFF,TGTGCCAGCAGTGAGGACTCCAACAATGAGCAGTTCTTC
TRBV5-6,.,16,TRBJ1-1,.,CASSYLGRADNTEAFF,TGTGCCAGCAGCTACCTTGGGCGGGCCGACAACACTGAAGCTTTCTTT
TRBV7-8,.,16,TRBJ2-7,.,CASSFRLLTVPSEQYF,TGTGCCAGCAGTTTCCGTCTCTTGACAGTACCTAGCGAGCAGTACTTC
TRBV2,.,15,TRBJ2-3,.,CASRPRAGSTDTQYF,TGTGCCAGCAGGCCTCGTGCGGGAAGTACAGATACGCAGTATTTT
TRBV21-1,few,11,TRBJ2-7,.,CASSASGEQYF,TGTGCCAGCAGCGCTTCAGGCGAGCAGTACTTC
TRBV10-3,.,13,TRBJ1-5,.,CAISYSSNQPQHF,TGTGCCATCAGTTACAGTAGCAATCAGCCCCAGCATTTT
TRBV5-4,.,15,TRBJ2-7,TRBD2,CASGQLGGVTYEQYF,TGTGCCAGCGGACAATTGGGGGGGGTGACCTACGAGCAGTACTTC
TRBV6-5,.,15,TRBJ2-7,TRBD1,CASSSWDRGGHEQYF,TGTGCCAGCAGTTCCTGGGACAGGGGTGGGCACGAGCAGTACTTC
TRBV6-5,once,15,TRBJ2-7,TRBD1,CASTVTRQGAYEQYF,TGTGCCAGCACAGTTACACGACAGGGGGCGTACGAGCAGTACTTC
TRBV27,.,14,TRBJ2-7,.,CASSFGGAEYEQYF,TGTGCCAGCAGTTTTGGGGGGGCTGAGTACGAGCAGTACTTC
TRBV7-9,.,11,TRBJ1-4,.,CASSPAEKLFF,TGTGCCAGCAGCCCAGCTGAAAAACTGTTTTTT
TRBV29-1,.,11,TRBJ2-3,.,CSVDFRSRLHF,TGCAGCGTTGATTTTAGAAGCAGACTGCATTTT
TRBV5-1,.,14,TRBJ2-7,.,CATAPYGSSYEQYF,TGCGCCACTGCCCCCTACGGAAGCTCCTACGAGCAGTACTTC
TRBV10-3,.,14,TRBJ1-2,TRBD1,CAISAATGVGGYTF,TGTGCCATCAGTGCGGCGACAGGGGTCGGTGGCTACACCTTC
TRBV19,.,14,TRBJ2-7,TRBD2,CASRGLSGSLEQYF,TGTGCCAGTAGAGGGCTGAGCGGGAGTCTCGAGCAGTACTTC
TRBV15,.,18,TRBJ2-7,.,CATSRDRSGRVGRNEQYF,TGTGCCACCAGCAGAGATCGGTCAGGGCGGGTTGGGAGGAACGAGCAGTACTTC
TRBV19,few,15,TRBJ2-5,TRBD2,CASSIDVGSGRAKYF,TGTGCCAGTAGTATAGATGTCGGTAGCGGGAGGGCCAAGTACTTC
TRBV11-3,.,17,TRBJ2-1,TRBD2,CASSLGASGNSYNEQFF,TGTGCCAGCAGCTTAGGCGCTAGCGGGAACTCCTACAATGAGCAGTTCTTC
TRBV5-4,.,14,TRBJ2-5,.,CASSDLGGRETQYF,TGTGCCAGCAGCGACCTAGGGGGACGCGAGACCCAGTACTTC
TRBV7-2,medium-sized,16,TRBJ1-1,TRBD1,CASSSTGAPNRAEAFF,TGTGCCAGCAGCTCTACAGGGGCTCCAAATCGGGCTGAAGCTTTCTTT
TRBV7-2,.,16,TRBJ1-5,.,CASSLVGPPSNQPQHF,TGTGCCAGCAGCTTAGTAGGGCCCCCTAGCAATCAGCCCCAGCATTTT
TRBV27,few,13,TRBJ2-7,TRBD2,CASSQTSGSEQYF,TGTGCCAGCAGTCAAACTAGCGGGAGCGAGCAGTACTTC
TRBV7-2,.,13,TRBJ1-5,TRBD1,CASSYRGSQPQHF,TGTGCCAGCAGCTACAGGGGTAGCCAGCCCCAGCATTTT
TRBV11-2,.,15,TRBJ2-5,TRBD1,CASSLARGLRETQYF,TGTGCCAGCAGCTTAGCCAGGGGGCTGCGAGAGACCCAGTACTTC
TRBV7-9,.,14,TRBJ2-1,.,CASNPPGSYNEQFF,TGTGCCAGCAACCCCCCAGGGTCCTACAATGAGCAGTTCTTC
TRBV7-3,.,14,TRBJ2-7,.,CASSLDAGTYEQYF,TGTGCCAGCAGCTTGGATGCAGGGACCTACGAGCAGTACTTC
TRBV7-2,.,15,TRBJ2-7,.,CASSDTGTRGYEQYF,TGTGCCAGCAGCGACACCGGGACGAGGGGTTACGAGCAGTACTTC
TRBV27,.,13,TRBJ2-1,.,CASSLAGYNEQFF,TGTGCCAGCAGTTTAGCGGGTTACAATGAGCAGTTCTTC
TRBV15,.,14,TRBJ2-7,.,CATRSDSKLYEQYF,TGTGCCACCAGGTCCGACTCCAAACTCTACGAGCAGTACTTC
TRBV4-1,once,14,TRBJ1-4,.,CASSRWGRREKLFF,TGCGCCAGCAGCCGATGGGGGCGGAGAGAAAAACTGTTTTTT
TRBV28,once,11,TRBJ2-3,.,CASKSTDTQYF,TGTGCCAGCAAGAGCACAGATACGCAGTATTTT
TRBV9,few,12,TRBJ1-4,.,CASGREGEKLFF,TGTGCCAGCGGACGGGAGGGGGAAAAACTGTTTTTT
TRBV6-5,once,14,TRBJ1-2,.,CASSYDGAPRGYTF,TGTGCCAGCAGTTACGACGGGGCGCCCAGGGGCTACACCTTC